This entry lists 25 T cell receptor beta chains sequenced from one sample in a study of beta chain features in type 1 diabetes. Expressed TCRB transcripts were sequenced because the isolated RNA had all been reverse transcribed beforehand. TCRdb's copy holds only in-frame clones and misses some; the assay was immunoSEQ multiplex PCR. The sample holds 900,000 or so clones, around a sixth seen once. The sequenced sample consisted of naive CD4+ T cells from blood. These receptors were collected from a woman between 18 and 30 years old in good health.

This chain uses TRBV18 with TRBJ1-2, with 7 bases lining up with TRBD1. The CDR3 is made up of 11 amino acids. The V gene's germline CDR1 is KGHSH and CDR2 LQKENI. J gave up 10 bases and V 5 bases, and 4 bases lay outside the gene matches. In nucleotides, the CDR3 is TGTGCCAGCTCATCGGGACAGCACTACACCTTC. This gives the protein CASSSGQHYTF.

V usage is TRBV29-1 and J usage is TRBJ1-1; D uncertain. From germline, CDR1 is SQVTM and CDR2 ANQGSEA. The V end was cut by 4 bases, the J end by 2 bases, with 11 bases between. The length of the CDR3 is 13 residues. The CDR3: CSVAPRRNTEAFF. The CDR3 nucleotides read TGCAGCGTTGCTCCCCGACGAAACACTGAAGCTTTCTTT.

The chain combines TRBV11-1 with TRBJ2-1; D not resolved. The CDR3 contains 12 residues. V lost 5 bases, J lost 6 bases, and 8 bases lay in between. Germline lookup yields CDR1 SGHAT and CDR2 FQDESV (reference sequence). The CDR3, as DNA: TGTGCCAGCAGCCGAGCCTCCAATGAGCAGTTCTTC. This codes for CASSRASNEQFF.

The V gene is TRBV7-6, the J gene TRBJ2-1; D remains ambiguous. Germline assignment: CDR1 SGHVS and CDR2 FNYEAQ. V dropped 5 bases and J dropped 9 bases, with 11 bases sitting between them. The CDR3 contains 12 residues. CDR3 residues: CASSPPFGEQFF. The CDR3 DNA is TGTGCCAGCAGCCCCCCTTTTGGTGAGCAGTTCTTC.

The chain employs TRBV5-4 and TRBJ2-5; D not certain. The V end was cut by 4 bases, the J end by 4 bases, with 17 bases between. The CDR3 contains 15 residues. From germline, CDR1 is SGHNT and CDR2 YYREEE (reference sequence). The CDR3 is CASSNGVDPSETQYF. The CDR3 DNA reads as TGTGCCAGCAGCAACGGAGTCGATCCGTCAGAGACCCAGTACTTC.

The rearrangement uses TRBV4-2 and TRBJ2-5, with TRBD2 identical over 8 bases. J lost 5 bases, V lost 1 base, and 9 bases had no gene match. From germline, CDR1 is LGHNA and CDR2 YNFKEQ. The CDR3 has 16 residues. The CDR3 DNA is TGTGCCAGCAGCCAAGTAGCGGGGACCACGGGGGAGACCCAGTACTTC. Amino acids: CASSQVAGTTGETQYF.

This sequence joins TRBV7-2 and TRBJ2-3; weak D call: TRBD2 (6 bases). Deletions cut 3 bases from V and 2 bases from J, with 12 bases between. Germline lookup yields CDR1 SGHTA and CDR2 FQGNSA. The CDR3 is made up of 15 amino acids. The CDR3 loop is CASSLVSGPTDTQYF. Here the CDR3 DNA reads TGTGCCAGCAGCTTGGTTAGCGGACCCACAGATACGCAGTATTTT.

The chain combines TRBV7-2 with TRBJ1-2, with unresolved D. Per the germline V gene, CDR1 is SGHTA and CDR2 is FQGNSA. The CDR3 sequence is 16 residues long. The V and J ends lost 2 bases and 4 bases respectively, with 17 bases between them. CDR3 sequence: CASSLWPGKTAYGYTF. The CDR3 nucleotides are TGTGCCAGCAGCTTATGGCCCGGAAAGACGGCCTATGGCTACACCTTC. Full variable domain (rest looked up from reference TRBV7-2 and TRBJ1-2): GAGVSQSPSNKVTEKGKDVELRCDPISGHTALYWYRQSLGQGLEFLIYFQGNSAPDKSGLPSDRFSAERTGGSVSTLTIQRTQQEDSAVYLCASSLWPGKTAYGYTFGSGTRLTVV.

DNA of the CDR3: TGTGCCAGCAGCAGAATAGACAGGGAATTCTACGAGCAGTACTTC. Its protein product is CASSRIDREFYEQYF. The V gene is TRBV28, the J gene TRBJ2-7; 7 nucleotides line up with TRBD1. V lost 6 bases and J lost 3; bases outside the gene matches: 11. CDR1 MDHEN and CDR2 SYDVKM come from the germline V gene. The length of the CDR3 is 15 residues.

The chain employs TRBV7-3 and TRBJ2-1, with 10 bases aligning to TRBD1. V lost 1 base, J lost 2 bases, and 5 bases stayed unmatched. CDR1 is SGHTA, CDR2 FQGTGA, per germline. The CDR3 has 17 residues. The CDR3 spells CASSLRSGQGTYNEQFF. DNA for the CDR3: TGTGCCAGCAGCTTAAGATCGGGACAGGGGACCTACAATGAGCAGTTCTTC.

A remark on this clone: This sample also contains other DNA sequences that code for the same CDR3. The CDR3 region has the DNA TGCGCCAGCAGCTTGGGGACTGGAAACACCATATATTTT. The encoded protein is CASSLGTGNTIYF. This chain uses TRBV5-1 with TRBJ1-3; D is undetermined. CDR1 and CDR2 (germline): SGHRS, YFSETQ. This CDR3 has 13 amino acids. Trimming shortened V by 0 bases and J by 2 bases, and 3 bases separated the two germline ends. Supplemented by reference TRBV5-1 and TRBJ1-3, the full variable domain reads KAGVTQTPRYLIKTRGQQVTLSCSPISGHRSVSWYQQTPGQGLQFLFEYFSETQRNKGNFPGRFSGRQFSNSRSEMNVSTLELGDSALYLCASSLGTGNTIYFGEGSWLTVV.

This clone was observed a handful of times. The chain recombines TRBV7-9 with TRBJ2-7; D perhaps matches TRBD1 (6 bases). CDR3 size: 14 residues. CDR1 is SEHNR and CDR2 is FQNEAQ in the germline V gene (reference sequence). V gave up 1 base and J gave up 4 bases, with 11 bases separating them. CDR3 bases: TGTGCCAGCAGCTTAGAGGTAGGACAGTACGAGCAGTACTTC. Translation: CASSLEVGQYEQYF. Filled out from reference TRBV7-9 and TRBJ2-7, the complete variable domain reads DTGVSQNPRHKITKRGQNVTFRCDPISEHNRLYWYRQTLGQGPEFLTYFQNEAQLEKSRLLSDRFSAERPKGSFSTLEIQRTEQGDSAMYLCASSLEVGQYEQYFGPGTRLTVT.

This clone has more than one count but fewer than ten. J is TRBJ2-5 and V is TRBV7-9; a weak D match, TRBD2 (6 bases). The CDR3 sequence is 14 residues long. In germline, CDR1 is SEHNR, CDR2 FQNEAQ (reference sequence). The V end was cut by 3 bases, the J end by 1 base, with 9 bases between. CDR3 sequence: CASSFGGGQETQYF. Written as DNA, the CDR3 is TGTGCCAGCAGCTTTGGGGGAGGCCAAGAGACCCAGTACTTC.

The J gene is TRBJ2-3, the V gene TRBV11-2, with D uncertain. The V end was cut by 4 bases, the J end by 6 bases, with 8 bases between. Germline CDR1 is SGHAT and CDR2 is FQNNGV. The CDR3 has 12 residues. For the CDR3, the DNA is TGTGCCAGCAGCTCCAGTGGGGATACGCAGTATTTT. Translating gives CASSSSGDTQYF.

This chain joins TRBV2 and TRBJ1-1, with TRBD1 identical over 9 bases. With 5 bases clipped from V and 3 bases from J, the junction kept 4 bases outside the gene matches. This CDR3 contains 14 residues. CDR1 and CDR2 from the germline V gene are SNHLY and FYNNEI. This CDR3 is CASSPDRGDTEAFF. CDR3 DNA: TGTGCCAGCAGTCCGGACAGGGGAGACACTGAAGCTTTCTTT.

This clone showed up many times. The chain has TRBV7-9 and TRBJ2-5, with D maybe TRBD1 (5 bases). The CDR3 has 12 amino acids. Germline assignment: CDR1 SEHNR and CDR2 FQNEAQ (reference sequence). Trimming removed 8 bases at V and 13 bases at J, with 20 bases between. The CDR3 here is CASGPLDTGLYF. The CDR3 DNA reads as TGTGCCAGCGGCCCTCTGGACACGGGCTTGTACTTC.

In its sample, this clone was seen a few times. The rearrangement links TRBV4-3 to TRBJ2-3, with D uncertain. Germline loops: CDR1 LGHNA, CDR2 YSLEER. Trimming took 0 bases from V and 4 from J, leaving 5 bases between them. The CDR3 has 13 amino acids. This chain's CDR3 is CASSQDWADTQYF. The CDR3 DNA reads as TGCGCCAGCAGCCAAGATTGGGCAGATACGCAGTATTTT.

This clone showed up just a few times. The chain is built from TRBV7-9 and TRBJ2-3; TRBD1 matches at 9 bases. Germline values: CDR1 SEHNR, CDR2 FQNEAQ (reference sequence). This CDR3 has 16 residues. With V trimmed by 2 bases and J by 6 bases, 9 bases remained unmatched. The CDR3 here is CASSLSSGTGWDTQYF. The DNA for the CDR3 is TGTGCCAGCAGCTTATCCAGCGGGACAGGGTGGGATACGCAGTATTTT.

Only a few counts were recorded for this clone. CDR3 sequence (DNA): TGCGCCAGCAGCTTGTCTAGCTCCGGGGAGCTGTTTTTT. This sequence encodes CASSLSSSGELFF. The chain joins TRBV5-1 to TRBJ2-2; a weak D match, TRBD2 (5 bases). This CDR3 contains 13 residues. In germline, CDR1 is SGHRS, CDR2 YFSETQ. V shed 1 base and J shed 6 bases, with 7 bases lying between them. The full variable domain, with the rest looked up from reference TRBV5-1 and TRBJ2-2, is KAGVTQTPRYLIKTRGQQVTLSCSPISGHRSVSWYQQTPGQGLQFLFEYFSETQRNKGNFPGRFSGRQFSNSRSEMNVSTLELGDSALYLCASSLSSSGELFFGEGSRLTVL.

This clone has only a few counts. The CDR3 nucleotides are TGTGCCAGTACGAGGAACGCTAATGAAAAACTGTTTTTT. Its protein product is CASTRNANEKLFF. The chain recombines TRBV19 with TRBJ1-4; no firm D call. V gave up 7 bases and J gave up 3 bases, with 9 bases separating them. Germline CDR1 LNHDA, CDR2 SQIVND (reference sequence). The CDR3 consists of 13 residues.

CDR3 DNA: TGTGCCAGCAGCCAGTGGGGGAGACTGGGCACAGATACGCAGTATTTT. Residues: CASSQWGRLGTDTQYF. The chain links TRBV28 to TRBJ2-3; perhaps D is TRBD1 or TRBD2 (5 bases each). Trimming stripped 6 bases from V and 1 base from J, with 17 bases between. The length of the CDR3 is 16 residues. The germline V gene encodes CDR1 MDHEN and CDR2 SYDVKM.

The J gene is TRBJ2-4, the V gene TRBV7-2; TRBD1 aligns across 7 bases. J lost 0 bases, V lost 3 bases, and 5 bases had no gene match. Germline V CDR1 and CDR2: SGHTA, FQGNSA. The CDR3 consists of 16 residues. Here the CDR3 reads CASSFQGVGAKNIQYF. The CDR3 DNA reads TGTGCCAGCAGCTTTCAGGGGGTAGGAGCCAAAAACATTCAGTACTTC.

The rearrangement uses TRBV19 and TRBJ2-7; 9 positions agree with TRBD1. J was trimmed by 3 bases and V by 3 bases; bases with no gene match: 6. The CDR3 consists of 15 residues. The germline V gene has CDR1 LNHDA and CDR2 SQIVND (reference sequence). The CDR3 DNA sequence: TGTGCCAGTAGTATCGGGACAGGGTACGGCTACGAGCAGTACTTC. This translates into CASSIGTGYGYEQYF.

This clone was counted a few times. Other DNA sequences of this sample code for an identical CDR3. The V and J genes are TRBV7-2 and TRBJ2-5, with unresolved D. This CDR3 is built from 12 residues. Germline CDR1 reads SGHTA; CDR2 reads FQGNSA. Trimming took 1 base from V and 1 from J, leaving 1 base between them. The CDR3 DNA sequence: TGTGCCAGCAGCTTAGTCCAAGAGACCCAGTACTTC. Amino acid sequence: CASSLVQETQYF.

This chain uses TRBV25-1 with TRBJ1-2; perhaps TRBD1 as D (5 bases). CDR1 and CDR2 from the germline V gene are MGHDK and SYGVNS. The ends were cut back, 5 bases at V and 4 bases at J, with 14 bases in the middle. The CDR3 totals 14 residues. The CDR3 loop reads CASSYRDGVYGYTF. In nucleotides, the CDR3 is TGTGCCAGCAGTTACCGGGACGGTGTCTATGGCTACACCTTC.